A single sample is the source of the 18 T cell receptor beta chains below, sequenced in a study of blood T cell repertoires in COVID-19. The method was immunoSEQ multiplex PCR; TCRdb's version includes in-frame clones alone and lacks a portion of them. Among a few hundred thousand clones listed, more than 65% were seen once. The sequenced sample consisted of peripheral blood. The receptors shown here come from a human donor with acute or convalescent COVID-19. The donor label of this sample is uncertain.

Of note for this clone: Distinct nucleotide sequences in the sample also encode this CDR3. CDR3 region: CASSSTGGGYGYTF. CDR3 coding DNA: TGCGCCAGCAGCTCTACAGGGGGTGGCTATGGCTACACCTTC. The chain carries TRBV5-1 and TRBJ1-2; TRBD1 matches 8 bases. The junction had 5 bases not matched to a gene; V was cut back by 3 bases and J by 4 bases. Germline-derived CDR1 and CDR2 are SGHRS and YFSETQ. The CDR3 is made up of 14 amino acids.

The sample holds one count of this clone. In the same sample, other DNA sequences code for this CDR3. The chain combines TRBV7-8 with TRBJ2-3, with TRBD2 identical over 14 bases. The V and J ends lost 5 bases and 5 bases, in that order; junction bases with no gene match: 6. The CDR3 consists of 16 residues. Germline V gene data show CDR1 as SGHVS and CDR2 as FQNEAQ. The CDR3 region has the DNA TGTGCCAGCAGCCTCGGGACTAGCGGGGGTGGAGATACGCAGTATTTT. It is translated as CASSLGTSGGGDTQYF.

This clone was observed a single time. V gene TRBV18 combines with J gene TRBJ1-2; TRBD1 aligns across 8 bases. CDR3 size: 16 residues. Germline CDR1 reads KGHSH; CDR2 reads LQKENI. V lost 6 bases, J lost 6 bases, and 15 bases stayed unmatched. CDR3 amino acids: CASSSRKDRDYNGYTF. CDR3 nucleotide sequence: TGTGCCAGCTCGTCCCGTAAGGACAGGGACTACAATGGCTACACCTTC.

The chain combines TRBV30 with TRBJ1-2; TRBD1 is a possible D gene (5 bases). This CDR3 spans 18 amino acids. Germline V gene data show CDR1 as GTSNPN and CDR2 as SVGIG (reference sequence). The V end lost 0 bases, the J end lost 9 bases, and 29 bases lay between the germline ends. CDR3 bases: TGTGCCTGGAGTGTAAGGCGCGGAGGGGCCTTGACTCGGTATCGCTACACCTTC. This encodes CAWSVRRGGALTRYRYTF.

The chain has TRBV4-1 and TRBJ1-1, with D uncertain. CDR1 is MGHRA and CDR2 is YSYEKL in the germline V gene. The CDR3 length is 14 residues. The V end was cut by 1 base, the J end by 5 bases, with 11 bases between. The CDR3 nucleotides are TGCGCCAGCAGCCAAGCTCCGGGGTGGACTGAAGCTTTCTTT. Residues: CASSQAPGWTEAFF.

This rearrangement joins TRBV20-1 to TRBJ1-2, with unresolved D. CDR1 and CDR2 from the germline V gene are DFQATT and SNEGSKA (reference sequence). V lost 3 bases to trimming and J lost 8 bases, with 13 bases between them. The CDR3 spans 12 residues. CDR3 residues: CSASLGGSGYTF. The CDR3 DNA reads as TGCAGTGCTAGTTTGGGCGGGAGCGGCTACACCTTC.

Here the CDR3 reads CASSQRLGVRGNEKLFF. The CDR3 coding sequence is TGTGCCAGCAGCCAGCGTCTGGGAGTACGTGGGAATGAAAAACTGTTTTTT. This chain links TRBV7-6 with TRBJ1-4; D not resolved. Germline lookup yields CDR1 SGHVS and CDR2 FNYEAQ. Trimming took 5 bases from V and 5 from J, leaving 21 bases between them. This CDR3 has 17 amino acids.

The genes are TRBV27 and TRBJ2-7; 10 nucleotides match TRBD1. The ends lost 5 bases at V and 3 bases at J; junction bases unmatched: 4. Per the germline V gene, CDR1 is MNHEY and CDR2 is SMNVEV (reference sequence). CDR3 length: 14 residues. The CDR3 coding sequence is TGTGCCAGCAGTAGACAGGGGGCCATCTACGAGCAGTACTTC. Translating it yields CASSRQGAIYEQYF.

This clone was seen a single time. This clone may be a read error of a much larger clone one base away. The sample carries other DNA sequences with the same CDR3. The chain has TRBV6-1 and TRBJ2-3, with 11 bases aligning to TRBD2. Germline loops: CDR1 MNHNS, CDR2 SASEGT. There are 15 residues in the CDR3. The CDR3 loop is CASSETLAGGDTQYF. The CDR3 DNA sequence: TGTGCCAGCAGTGAAACGCTAGCGGGAGGCGATACTCAGTATTTT.

CDR3: CASSQDGISNQPQHF. The CDR3 bases are TGTGCCAGCAGCCAAGATGGCATCAGCAATCAGCCCCAGCATTTT. V is TRBV4-2 and J is TRBJ1-5; D ambiguous. The CDR3 extends over 15 amino acids. V lost 0 bases and J 1 base, leaving 7 bases between the germline ends. Germline loops: CDR1 LGHNA, CDR2 YNFKEQ.

This chain uses TRBV28 with TRBJ1-1; 10 bases map to TRBD1. The germline V gene has CDR1 MDHEN and CDR2 SYDVKM. This CDR3 is 15 amino acids long. The V segment lost 6 bases and the J segment 1 base; nucleotides outside the gene matches: 5. The CDR3 reads CASRGGQGTNTEAFF. In nucleotides, the CDR3 is TGTGCCAGCAGGGGGGGACAGGGGACGAACACTGAAGCTTTCTTT.

This rearrangement joins TRBV5-1 to TRBJ1-2; D perhaps matches TRBD1 (5 bases). Trimming shortened V by 3 bases and J by 6 bases, and 18 bases separated the two germline ends. This CDR3 comprises 15 residues. Germline CDR1 and CDR2: SGHRS and YFSETQ. CDR3 nucleotides: TGCGCCAGCAGCTCGGAGGGCTTTCAAGGGGATGGCTACACCTTC. Translating it yields CASSSEGFQGDGYTF.

This clone appeared once. The chain has TRBV5-8 and TRBJ2-1, with D possibly being TRBD2 (6 bases). Trimming pared 4 bases from V and 9 bases from J, leaving 11 bases between. The CDR3 covers 12 residues. CDR1 and CDR2 from the germline V gene are SGHTS and YDEGEE. CDR3 sequence (DNA): TGTGCCAGCAGCCCCTGGGGAGGTGAGCAGTTCTTC. This gives the protein CASSPWGGEQFF.

J is TRBJ1-5 and V is TRBV18, with D maybe TRBD1 (5 bases). The CDR3 loop spans 14 amino acids. V gave up 4 bases and J gave up 0 bases, with 7 bases separating them. The germline gives CDR1 KGHSH, CDR2 LQKENI. Written as DNA, the CDR3 is TGTGCCAGCTCACGGGGCGGTAGCAATCAGCCCCAGCATTTT. Amino acids: CASSRGGSNQPQHF.

The chain couples TRBV5-1 to TRBJ2-2; a possible D gene is TRBD1 (6 bases). The germline V and J ends were trimmed by 4 bases and 0 bases, with 16 bases remaining between them. Germline lookup yields CDR1 SGHRS and CDR2 YFSETQ. The CDR3 runs 17 residues. CDR3 loop: CASSASVGAANTGELFF. In DNA form, the CDR3 reads TGCGCCAGCAGCGCATCGGTGGGGGCGGCGAACACCGGGGAGCTGTTTTTT.

The V call is TRBV2, the J call TRBJ2-1; 13 bases map to TRBD2. Trimming took 2 bases from V and 8 from J; bases not matched to a gene: 9. CDR3 length: 17 amino acids. CDR1 SNHLY and CDR2 FYNNEI come from the germline V gene. CDR3 sequence: CASSERSGLAGVHEQFF. DNA for the CDR3: TGTGCCAGCAGTGAACGATCAGGACTAGCGGGGGTCCATGAGCAGTTCTTC. The complete variable domain, with remaining parts taken from reference TRBV2 and TRBJ2-1, reads EPEVTQTPSHQVTQMGQEVILRCVPISNHLYFYWYRQILGQKVEFLVSFYNNEISEKSEIFDDQFSVERPDGSNFTLKIRSTKLEDSAMYFCASSERSGLAGVHEQFFGPGTRLTVL.

The chain employs TRBV30 and TRBJ1-1; the D is unclear. Germline V lookup: CDR1 GTSNPN, CDR2 SVGIG (reference sequence). The V end lost 0 bases, the J end lost 3 bases, and 8 bases lay between the germline ends. This CDR3 has 13 amino acids. CDR3 coding DNA: TGTGCCTGGAGTGTCGGGGAGGACACTGAAGCTTTCTTT. Amino acids: CAWSVGEDTEAFF.

This clone came up a few times. The V and J genes are TRBV3-1 (or the pseudogene TRBV3-2) and TRBJ2-7, with 12 positions matching TRBD2. V was pared by 2 bases and J by 0 bases, with 2 bases of the junction left unmatched. Germline lookup yields CDR1 LGHDT and CDR2 YNNKEL (reference sequence). CDR3 length: 16 residues. The chain's CDR3 is CASSQRTSGDSYEQYF. CDR3 nucleotides: TGTGCCAGCAGCCAAAGGACTAGCGGGGACTCCTACGAGCAGTACTTC.